These 8 T cell receptor gamma chains originate from one sample sequenced in a study of γδ T cells in repeated Plasmodium falciparum infection. Vgamma9/Vdelta2+ and Vdelta2-negative gammadelta T cells were flow-sorted from PBMC for bulk sequencing. TCRdb re-processed the multiplex PCR reads using CATT. This table holds some 13,000 gamma-chain clones, roughly 1.7% found once. Sequences were obtained from gamma-delta T cells from blood. The receptors were sampled from a pool of human donors (malaria-infected and uninfected, not separated).

This clone was detected ten times or more. The protein that TCRdb holds for this DNA derives from a much larger clone and differs from the translated DNA at residue 6, which likely indicates a read error; the protein shown here is translated from the DNA. The V call is TRGV9, the J call TRGJ1 or TRGJ2. This CDR3 has 11 amino acids. Trimming took 2 bases from V and 9 from J; bases not matched to a gene: 4. Germline V gene data show CDR1 as GITISATS and CDR2 as ISYDGTV (reference sequence). The CDR3 loop reads CALWEDFKKLF. In nucleotides, the CDR3 is TGTGCCTTGTGGGAGGATTTTAAGAAACTCTTT.

This clone was picked up a small number of times. TCRdb's entry gives the protein of a much larger clone, which mismatches this DNA's translation at residue 5, likely from a read error; the protein reported here is translated from the DNA. The V and J genes are TRGV9 and TRGJP. No J gene was available from TCRdb, and it was assigned here by a germline match of the DNA. In germline, CDR1 is GITISATS, CDR2 ISYDGTV (reference sequence). CDR3 length equals 17 residues. Here the CDR3 reads CALWKVKPELGKKIKVF. CDR3 nucleotides: TGTGCCTTGTGGAAGGTGAAGCCAGAGTTGGGCAAAAAAATCAAGGTATTT.

This clone appeared many times. The protein recorded in TCRdb matches a much larger clone and deviates from this DNA's translation at residue 16, suggesting a read error; the protein here is obtained by translating the DNA. V and J are TRGV9 and TRGJP. TCRdb leaves out the J gene; it was filled in here by matching the DNA to germline. Germline V gene sequence: CDR1 GITISATS, CDR2 ISYDGTV (reference sequence). This CDR3 comprises 19 residues. CDR3 residues: CALWEVHRPQELGKKSKVF. The DNA of the CDR3 is TGTGCCTTGTGGGAGGTGCATCGCCCTCAAGAGTTGGGCAAAAAAAGCAAGGTATTT.

This clone has ten or more counts. TCRdb's protein, taken from a much larger clone, differs from this DNA's translation at residue 8, likely owing to a read error; the protein displayed comes from the DNA. The J gene is TRGJ1 or TRGJ2, the V gene TRGV9. The V gene end was trimmed by 1 base and the J gene end by 12 bases; junction bases not matched to a gene: 12. In germline, CDR1 is GITISATS, CDR2 ISYDGTV (reference sequence). The CDR3 length is 13 residues. The CDR3, as DNA: TGTGCCTTGTGGGAGGTCTTACACCTTGGGAAACTCTTT. As protein: CALWEVLHLGKLF.

This clone was detected ten times or more. One end of the junction is discordant with germline, which a read error may explain. Other DNA sequences in this sample translate to the same CDR3. The chain joins TRGV3 to TRGJ1 or TRGJ2. The CDR3 totals 14 residues. Germline loops: CDR1 VTNTFY, CDR2 YDVSTARD (reference sequence). CDR3: CATWDRFYYYKKLF. The CDR3 DNA sequence: TGTGCCACCTGGGACAGGTTTTATTATTATAAGAAACTCTTC.

The sample holds a few counts of this clone. A far bigger clonotype differs at one base, so this is likely a read error. V usage is TRGV2 and J usage is TRGJ1 or TRGJ2. The germline V gene encodes CDR1 EGSNGY and CDR2 YDSYNSKV. The CDR3 runs 13 residues. The CDR3 protein is CATWDGVHYKKLF. CDR3 nucleotide sequence: TGTGCCACCTGGGACGGGGTCCATTATAAGAAGCTCTTT.

This clone has ten or more counts. A far larger clone is just one base off, so this is likely a read error. The same CDR3 is also encoded by other DNA sequences in this sample. The J gene is uncalled and the V gene is TRGV9. This CDR3 region has 15 residues. Per the germline V gene, CDR1 is GITISATS and CDR2 is ISYDGTV (reference sequence). CDR3 coding DNA: TGTGCCTTGTGGGAGCCTACGCAGAATTATTATAAGAAACTCTTC. Protein: CALWEPTQNYYKKLF.

This clone occurred a few times. A far bigger clonotype differs at one base, so this is likely a read error. Other DNA sequences in this sample translate to the same CDR3. The CDR3 loop reads CATWDGKGTYYKKLF. In nucleotides, the CDR3 is TGTGCCACCTGGGATGGCAAGGGGACTTATTATAAGAAACTCTTT. The J gene is TRGJ1 or TRGJ2, the V gene TRGV4. Germline V CDR1 and CDR2: EGSTGY, YDSYTSSV. This CDR3 contains 15 residues. Trimming at V came to 1 base and at J to 3 bases, leaving 9 bases not matched to a gene.